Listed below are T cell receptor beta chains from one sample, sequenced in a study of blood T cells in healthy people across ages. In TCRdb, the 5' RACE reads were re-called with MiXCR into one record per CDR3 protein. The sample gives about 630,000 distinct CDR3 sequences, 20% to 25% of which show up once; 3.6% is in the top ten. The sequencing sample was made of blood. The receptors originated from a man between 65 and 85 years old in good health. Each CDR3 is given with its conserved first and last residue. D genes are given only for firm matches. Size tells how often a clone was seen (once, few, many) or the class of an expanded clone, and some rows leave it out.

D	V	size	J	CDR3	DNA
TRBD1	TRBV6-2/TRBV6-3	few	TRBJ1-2	CASSRDRLGSYGYTF	TGTGCCAGCAGCCGGGACAGGTTGGGGAGCTATGGCTACACCTTC
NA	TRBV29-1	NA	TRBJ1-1	CSVGAAEAFF	TGCAGCGTGGGGGCGGCTGAAGCTTTCTTT
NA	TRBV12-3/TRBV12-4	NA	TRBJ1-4	CASSPPNRSNEKLFF	TGTGCCAGCAGTCCCCCCAACAGGAGTAATGAAAAACTGTTTTTT
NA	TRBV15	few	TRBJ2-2	CATSRDWTANTGELFF	TGTGCCACCAGCAGAGATTGGACAGCGAACACCGGGGAGCTGTTTTTT
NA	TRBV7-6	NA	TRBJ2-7	CASSLSDRASSYEQYF	TGTGCCAGCAGCTTATCCGACAGAGCCAGCTCCTACGAGCAGTACTTC
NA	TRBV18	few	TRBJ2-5	CASSPQQVGSQETQYF	TGTGCCAGCTCACCACAGCAAGTGGGGTCGCAAGAGACCCAGTACTTC
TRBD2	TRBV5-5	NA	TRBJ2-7	CASSLFGGGSYEQYF	TGTGCCAGCAGCTTGTTCGGGGGAGGGTCCTACGAGCAGTACTTC
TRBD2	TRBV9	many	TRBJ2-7	CASSVASSGSTYEQYF	TGTGCCAGCAGCGTAGCTTCTAGCGGGAGTACCTACGAGCAGTACTTC
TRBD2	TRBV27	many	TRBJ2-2	CASSQGLAGLNTGELFF	TGTGCCAGCAGTCAGGGACTAGCGGGATTGAACACCGGGGAGCTGTTTTTT
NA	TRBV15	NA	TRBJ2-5	CATSPVREAQYF	TGTGCCACCAGCCCCGTTCGAGAGGCCCAGTACTTC
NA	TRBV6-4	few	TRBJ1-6	CASSDSGGSPLHF	TGTGCCAGCAGTGACTCTGGAGGTTCACCCCTCCACTTT
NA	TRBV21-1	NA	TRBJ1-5	CASSKEGILSNQPQHF	TGTGCCAGCAGCAAAGAAGGGATTCTTAGTAATCAGCCCCAGCATTTT
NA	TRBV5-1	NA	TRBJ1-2	CASSREGLVDGYTF	TGCGCCAGCAGCAGGGAGGGGTTAGTCGATGGCTACACCTTC
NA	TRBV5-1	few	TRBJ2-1	CASSLGQLEYNEQFF	TGCGCCAGCAGCTTGGGCCAGTTAGAATACAATGAGCAGTTCTTC
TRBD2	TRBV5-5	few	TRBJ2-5	CANSLAGAGWTQYF	TGTGCCAACAGCTTAGCGGGCGCGGGATGGACCCAGTACTTC
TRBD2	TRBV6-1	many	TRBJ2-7	CASSEARETSDSYEQYF	TGTGCCAGCAGTGAAGCTCGAGAGACTAGCGACTCCTACGAGCAGTACTTC
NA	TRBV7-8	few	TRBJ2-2	CASSLDGLARNTGELFF	TGTGCCAGCAGCTTAGATGGGCTAGCGCGCAACACCGGGGAGCTGTTTTTT
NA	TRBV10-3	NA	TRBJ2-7	CAINDGFWEQYF	TGTGCCATCAACGACGGGTTTTGGGAGCAGTACTTC
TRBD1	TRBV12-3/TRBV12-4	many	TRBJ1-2	CASRTGGKGYTF	TGTGCCAGCCGGACAGGGGGCAAGGGCTACACCTTC
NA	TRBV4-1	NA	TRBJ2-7	CASSAGSGTRPYEQYF	TGCGCCAGCAGCGCCGGATCCGGGACTCGGCCCTACGAGCAGTACTTC
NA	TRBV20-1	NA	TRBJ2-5	CSARDGSGVQETQYF	TGCAGTGCTAGAGATGGGAGCGGAGTCCAAGAGACCCAGTACTTC
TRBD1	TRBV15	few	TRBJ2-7	CATSRDEWTGSSYEQYF	TGTGCCACCAGCAGAGATGAGTGGACAGGGAGCTCCTACGAGCAGTACTTC
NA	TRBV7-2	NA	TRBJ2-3	CASSLSPGGGADTQYF	TGTGCCAGCAGCTTAAGCCCTGGCGGAGGGGCAGATACGCAGTATTTT
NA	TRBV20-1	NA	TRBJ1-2	CSATGGDGYTF	TGCAGTGCGACGGGTGGAGATGGCTACACCTTC
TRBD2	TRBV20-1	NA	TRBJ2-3	CSAPKRGGRAQDTQYF	TGCAGTGCCCCGAAGCGTGGCGGGAGGGCCCAAGATACGCAGTATTTT
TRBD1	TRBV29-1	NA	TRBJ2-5	CSVDSQGTGETQYF	TGCAGCGTTGATAGCCAGGGGACAGGAGAGACCCAGTACTTC
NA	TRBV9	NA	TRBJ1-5	CASSVGLGNSQPQHF	TGTGCCAGCAGCGTAGGCCTGGGGAATAGTCAGCCCCAGCATTTT
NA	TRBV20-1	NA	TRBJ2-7	CSAREAPSYEQYF	TGCAGTGCTAGGGAGGCGCCTTCCTACGAGCAGTACTTC
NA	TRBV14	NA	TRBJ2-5	CASSHRALANYQETQYF	TGTGCCAGCAGCCACCGAGCCCTCGCCAATTACCAAGAGACCCAGTACTTC
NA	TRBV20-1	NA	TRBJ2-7	CSATQGGSPYEQYF	TGCAGTGCAACTCAGGGGGGGAGCCCCTACGAGCAGTACTTC
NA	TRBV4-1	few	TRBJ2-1	CVSSQGLARSSYNEQFF	TGCGTCAGCAGCCAAGGCCTCGCGAGGAGCTCCTACAATGAGCAGTTCTTC